This note documents a single T cell receptor (beta chain) sequence. Its target is unknown. Repertoires were generated with immunoSEQ multiplex PCR, while TCRdb's copy carries only in-frame clones and drops some. The table records tens of thousands of clones, less than 90% of them present only once. The data were taken from a study of radiotherapy plus CTLA-4 blockade in lung cancer. The overall study: Objective responses arose in approximately 17% of patients, and 25% to 40% experienced disease control. Study-level points and caveats: Some TCR clones had been derived from tumors. These clones expanded in peripheral blood after radiotherapy plus ipilimumab.

V lost 3 bases, J lost 7 bases, and 5 bases stayed unmatched. The germline gives CDR1 SGHTA, CDR2 FQGTGA. This CDR3 has 15 amino acids. Chemo-refractory metastatic non-small-cell lung cancer patients underwent focal radiation alongside CTLA-4 blockade with ipilimumab. J is TRBJ2-5 and V is TRBV7-3, with 13 positions matching TRBD2. This clonotype was sampled from a human donor with non-small cell lung cancer who had stable disease on radiotherapy plus ipilimumab. Source: peripheral blood, taken from a patient treated with radiotherapy plus ipilimumab. In nucleotides, the CDR3 is TGTGCCAGCAGCTTGGGGACTAGCGGGGTTGGGACCCAGTACTTC. Its translation is CASSLGTSGVGTQYF.